This T cell receptor (beta chain) was profiled in a study of blood T cell repertoires in COVID-19. The CDR3 loop spans 15 amino acids. The J segment lost 5 bases and the V segment lost 1 base, leaving 9 bases of the junction unmatched. The germline CDR1 and CDR2 sequences are GTSNPN and SVGIG (reference sequence). This clone has just a few counts. Participants, about 18 to 90 years old, spanned around 25 US areas. Clinical history reported by participants formed the basis on which cohorts were assigned. Either two negative PCRs, clearance, or symptom resolution qualified Cohort 3 donors as recovered. In the source study's methods: Estimation of nucleated cell counts was performed using reference gene primer amplification. The data were produced by immunoSEQ multiplex PCR, yet TCRdb's version contains in-frame clones alone and is incomplete. D and trimming come from the DNA, and the V and J calls and clone size come from that table. Altogether 180,000 or so clones are present, 65% to 85% being singletons, with the ten largest covering approximately 12%.

The sequence was collected from a woman aged 55-75 years who had recovered from COVID-19. J is TRBJ1-1 and V is TRBV30; 8 bases line up with TRBD1. Sequencing was carried out using PBMCs or T cells enriched from blood (not recorded which). As DNA, the CDR3 is TGTGCCTGGAGTGAGGGGACAGGACAACCAACTGAAGCTTTCTTT. This sequence encodes CAWSEGTGQPTEAFF. Supplemented by reference TRBV30 and TRBJ1-1, the full variable domain reads SQTIHQWPATLVQPVGSPLSLECTVEGTSNPNLYWYRQAAGRGLQLLFYSVGIGQISSEVPQNLSASRPQDRQFILSSKKLLLSDSGFYLCAWSEGTGQPTEAFFGQGTRLTVV.